The 27 T cell receptor beta chains below come from one sample, sequenced in a study of cytomegalovirus exposure and HLA in healthy donors. With 60 Vbeta and 13 Jbeta primers, the PCR was carried out. Clones were read by immunoSEQ multiplex PCR, and TCRdb kept only the in-frame ones, dropping some. The sample holds fewer than 250,000 clones, 75% to 80% seen once. Material for sequencing was PBMCs. These receptors all stem from a young man in good health and CMV-seronegative.

This clone turned up a few times. This sequence joins TRBV6-5 and TRBJ2-7; D is perhaps TRBD1 (5 bases). The length of the CDR3 is 13 residues. Trimming pared 5 bases from V and 5 bases from J, leaving 13 bases between. Looked up from germline, CDR1 is MNHEY and CDR2 is SVGAGI. CDR3 residues: CASSSLQGHEQYF. The CDR3 DNA sequence: TGTGCCAGCAGTAGCCTTCAGGGTCACGAGCAGTACTTC.

The rearrangement uses TRBV5-1 and TRBJ2-1, with a tentative D call TRBD2 (6 bases). Germline loops: CDR1 SGHRS, CDR2 YFSETQ. CDR3 length: 15 residues. Trimming shortened V by 4 bases and J by 6 bases, and 17 bases separated the two germline ends. The CDR3 here is CASSLSGTALNEQFF. CDR3 nucleotides: TGCGCCAGCAGCCTTTCCGGGACTGCCCTCAATGAGCAGTTCTTC.

In nucleotides, the CDR3 is TGTGCCAGCAGCCGCGGGAGTAGGGCAGATACGCAGTATTTT. Encoded protein: CASSRGSRADTQYF. The genes are TRBV7-2 and TRBJ2-3, with 7 bases aligning to TRBD2. The J segment lost 4 bases and the V segment lost 5 bases, leaving 6 bases of the junction unmatched. The CDR3 loop spans 14 amino acids. Per germline, CDR1 SGHTA and CDR2 FQGNSA.

The chain joins TRBV5-5 to TRBJ1-1, with TRBD1 as a possible D gene (6 bases). Looked up from germline, CDR1 is SGHKS and CDR2 is YYEKEE (reference sequence). The V end was cut by 0 bases, the J end by 11 bases, with 17 bases between. The CDR3 runs to 14 residues. CDR3 coding DNA: TGTGCCAGCAGCTTGGGTGCACAGGGCTTGGGGGCTTTCTTT. This codes for CASSLGAQGLGAFF.

The chain carries TRBV9 and TRBJ2-3, with D unclear. Per the germline V gene, CDR1 is SGDLS and CDR2 is YYNGEE. V lost 4 bases, J lost 4 bases, and 16 bases lay in between. The CDR3 covers 15 residues. Here the CDR3 reads CASSPNPVRADTQYF. The DNA for the CDR3 is TGTGCCAGCAGCCCTAACCCTGTCCGGGCAGATACGCAGTATTTT.

The rearrangement joins TRBV13 to TRBJ2-3; 8 bases line up with TRBD1. V was clipped by 4 bases and J by 3 bases; unmatched bases: 12. Germline V lookup: CDR1 PRHDT, CDR2 FYEKMQ (reference sequence). The CDR3 is 17 amino acids. The CDR3 bases are TGTGCCAGCAGCTCTCAGGTACCGGGACAGGAGACAGATACGCAGTATTTT. This codes for CASSSQVPGQETDTQYF. The full variable domain, its missing parts supplied by reference TRBV13 and TRBJ2-3, is AAGVIQSPRHLIKEKRETATLKCYPIPRHDTVYWYQQGPGQDPQFLISFYEKMQSDKGSIPDRFSAQQFSDYHSELNMSSLELGDSALYFCASSSQVPGQETDTQYFGPGTRLTVL.

The genes are TRBV6-1 and TRBJ2-7; D is uncertain. Between the trimmed V and J ends, which lost 5 bases and 3 bases, there was a span of 5 bases. This CDR3 comprises 11 residues. Germline lookup yields CDR1 MNHNS and CDR2 SASEGT. The chain's CDR3 is CASSLLYEQYF. The CDR3 region has the DNA TGTGCCAGCAGTTTACTCTACGAGCAGTACTTC.

This clone is medium-sized (0.01 to 0.1%) in the sample. V and J are TRBV13 and TRBJ2-1; D perhaps matches TRBD1 (7 bases). Germline V lookup: CDR1 PRHDT, CDR2 FYEKMQ (reference sequence). The CDR3 totals 15 residues. Trimming cost V 1 base and J 3 bases, with 10 bases left between them. This CDR3 reads CASSLVQGGYNEQFF. CDR3 bases: TGTGCCAGCAGCTTAGTCCAGGGGGGCTACAATGAGCAGTTCTTC.

The V gene is TRBV5-1, the J gene TRBJ2-7; D possibly corresponds to TRBD2 (7 bases). Germline V gives CDR1 SGHRS, CDR2 YFSETQ. The CDR3 has 13 residues. The ends were cut back, 4 bases at V and 7 bases at J, with 15 bases in the middle. DNA of the CDR3: TGCGCCAGCAGCCAGGGAGGGAGGGGGGAGCAGTACTTC. It is translated as CASSQGGRGEQYF.

This chain links TRBV5-4 with TRBJ1-3; the match to TRBD1 covers 7 bases. The V gene's germline CDR1 is SGHNT and CDR2 YYREEE (reference sequence). This CDR3 spans 14 amino acids. With V trimmed by 5 bases and J by 2 bases, 4 bases remained unmatched. The CDR3 loop reads CASSFQGAGNTIYF. Here the CDR3 DNA reads TGTGCCAGCAGTTTCCAGGGGGCTGGAAACACCATATATTTT. Looking up the rest from reference TRBV5-4 and TRBJ1-3 gives the full variable domain: ETGVTQSPTHLIKTRGQQVTLRCSSQSGHNTVSWYQQALGQGPQFIFQYYREEENGRGNFPPRFSGLQFPNYSSELNVNALELDDSALYLCASSFQGAGNTIYFGEGSWLTVV.

This clone was counted a few times. The CDR3 is CASSQVAGGEEAFF. The DNA for the CDR3 is TGCGCCAGCAGCCAAGTTGCTGGCGGTGAGGAAGCTTTCTTT. The chain is built from TRBV4-3 and TRBJ1-1; D not resolved. The germline V and J ends were trimmed by 1 base and 8 bases, with 14 bases remaining between them. Per germline, CDR1 LGHNA and CDR2 YSLEER. The CDR3 is 14 amino acids.

This clone was seen a handful of times. The chain recombines TRBV4-1 with TRBJ1-2; 7 bases are shared with TRBD1. J gave up 2 bases and V 1 base, and 10 bases lay outside the gene matches. The CDR3 length is 17 residues. The germline gives CDR1 MGHRA, CDR2 YSYEKL. The CDR3 DNA follows: TGCGCCAGCAGCCAAGTAGGCAGGGGGTTATTGAACTATGGCTACACCTTC. This gives the protein CASSQVGRGLLNYGYTF.

The rearrangement uses TRBV7-2 and TRBJ2-5, with 8 bases fitting TRBD1. The end of the DNA aligns better with TRBJ2-7, so the J call may be wrong. There are 16 residues in the CDR3. Germline assignment: CDR1 SGHTA and CDR2 FQGNSA. The CDR3 DNA is TGTGCCAGCAGCTTAGGCCCTGGACAGGGCGTCCACGAGCAGTACTTC. Residues: CASSLGPGQGVHEQYF.

The V and J genes are TRBV30 and TRBJ2-7, with 10 bases matching TRBD2. The CDR3 extends over 18 amino acids. Germline V gene data show CDR1 as GTSNPN and CDR2 as SVGIG (reference sequence). V shed 4 bases and J 0 bases; nucleotides not matched to a gene: 15. The DNA of the CDR3 is TGTGCCTGGACGCGGGGGATTAGCGGGGGGCCCCTCTCCTACGAGCAGTACTTC. This gives the protein CAWTRGISGGPLSYEQYF.

J is TRBJ2-3 and V is TRBV14; 8 nucleotides agree with TRBD2. Germline CDR1 reads SGHDN; CDR2 reads FVKESK. After removal of 3 bases from V and 0 bases from J, the junction contained 2 bases not matched to a gene. The CDR3 has 15 residues. The CDR3 here is CASSQTSVSTDTQYF. The DNA of the CDR3 is TGTGCCAGCAGCCAGACTAGCGTAAGCACAGATACGCAGTATTTT.

The chain carries TRBV5-1 and TRBJ1-3, with 7 nucleotides matching TRBD1. V lost 3 bases, J lost 8 bases, and 5 bases stayed unmatched. The CDR3 has 13 residues. The germline V gene encodes CDR1 SGHRS and CDR2 YFSETQ. The CDR3 bases are TGCGCCAGCAGCTCCCAGGGGACAGACACCATATATTTT. It yields the protein CASSSQGTDTIYF.

This rearrangement joins TRBV28 to TRBJ2-2, with a tentative D call TRBD1 (6 bases). The CDR3 length is 16 residues. Trimming left V 5 bases short and J 1 base short, with 14 bases between. CDR1 is MDHEN, CDR2 SYDVKM, per germline. The CDR3 spells CASSMGASLNTGELFF. CDR3 nucleotide sequence: TGTGCCAGCAGTATGGGGGCTAGCTTGAACACCGGGGAGCTGTTTTTT.

The chain recombines TRBV29-1 with TRBJ1-4; 7 nucleotides agree with TRBD1. The CDR3 is made up of 13 amino acids. Per germline, CDR1 SQVTM and CDR2 ANQGSEA. The CDR3 region has the DNA TGCACCGCTTACGGGTTAGGGGGCGAAAAACTGTTTTTT. Its protein is CTAYGLGGEKLFF.

CDR3: CASRAPGGAYEQYF. DNA for the CDR3: TGTGCCAGCAGAGCCCCCGGGGGGGCTTACGAGCAGTACTTC. This chain connects TRBV28 to TRBJ2-7; TRBD2 agrees at 8 bases. The CDR3 loop spans 14 amino acids. Germline V lookup: CDR1 MDHEN, CDR2 SYDVKM. V shed 6 bases and J 4 bases; nucleotides not matched to a gene: 8.

The V gene is TRBV2, the J gene TRBJ1-2; 7 nucleotides match TRBD1. Germline V CDR1 and CDR2: SNHLY, FYNNEI. The CDR3 has 13 amino acids. The J segment lost 8 bases and the V segment lost 7 bases, leaving 10 bases of the junction unmatched. The chain's CDR3 is CASKPDREQGYTF. The DNA of the CDR3 is TGTGCCAGCAAACCTGACAGGGAGCAAGGCTACACCTTC.

This chain connects TRBV7-3 to TRBJ2-2; tentatively, D is TRBD2 (5 bases). The CDR3 consists of 13 residues. Germline loops: CDR1 SGHTA, CDR2 FQGTGA. Trimming pared 5 bases from V and 4 bases from J, leaving 8 bases between. CDR3 amino acids: CASSTRGTGELFF. The CDR3 DNA reads as TGTGCCAGCAGCACCCGGGGCACCGGGGAGCTGTTTTTT.

The gene calls are TRBV10-3 and TRBJ2-1, with 9 bases fitting TRBD2. Germline assignment: CDR1 ENHRY and CDR2 SYGVKD. The junction had 5 bases not matched to a gene; V was cut back by 2 bases and J by 6 bases. The CDR3 spans 15 residues. The CDR3 loop is CAISEGLAGINEQFF. The CDR3 region has the DNA TGTGCCATCAGTGAGGGGCTAGCGGGAATCAATGAGCAGTTCTTC.

This chain uses TRBV30 with TRBJ2-1; a weak D match, TRBD1 (6 bases). The CDR3 runs 13 residues. V lost 6 bases to trimming and J lost 7 bases, with 16 bases between them. The germline V gene encodes CDR1 GTSNPN and CDR2 SVGIG (reference sequence). The CDR3 reads CACGTTIGNEQFF. CDR3 bases: TGTGCCTGCGGGACAACCATTGGGAATGAGCAGTTCTTC. Looking up the rest from reference TRBV30 and TRBJ2-1 gives the full variable domain: SQTIHQWPATLVQPVGSPLSLECTVEGTSNPNLYWYRQAAGRGLQLLFYSVGIGQISSEVPQNLSASRPQDRQFILSSKKLLLSDSGFYLCACGTTIGNEQFFGPGTRLTVL.

The CDR3 nucleotides read TGTGCCAGCAGCGCCTTAGACAGCCCTACATATAATTCACCCCTCCACTTT. It translates to CASSALDSPTYNSPLHF. The chain recombines TRBV9 with TRBJ1-6; perhaps TRBD1 as D (5 bases). Germline V CDR1 and CDR2: SGDLS, YYNGEE. This CDR3 contains 17 residues. V gave up 3 bases and J gave up 4 bases, with 17 bases separating them.

The CDR3 DNA follows: TGTGCCATCAGGAAGAATGAGGACACTGAAGCTTTCTTT. Protein: CAIRKNEDTEAFF. This chain uses TRBV10-3 with TRBJ1-1; D is undetermined. This CDR3 comprises 13 residues. Germline V gene data show CDR1 as ENHRY and CDR2 as SYGVKD. V was trimmed by 6 bases and J by 3 bases, leaving 11 bases between them.

This clone was recorded a few times. The CDR3 sequence is CASSLSRGPYEQYF. CDR3 nucleotides: TGTGCCAGCAGTTTATCCAGAGGCCCTTACGAGCAGTACTTC. This chain links TRBV27 with TRBJ2-7; D is undetermined. In germline, CDR1 is MNHEY, CDR2 SMNVEV (reference sequence). V dropped 0 bases and J dropped 4 bases, with 10 bases sitting between them. This CDR3 spans 14 amino acids.

The V call is TRBV5-6, the J call TRBJ2-7; 10 bases map to TRBD2. CDR3 size: 15 residues. The V and J ends lost 4 bases and 2 bases, in that order; junction bases with no gene match: 6. Looked up from germline, CDR1 is SGHDT and CDR2 is YYEEEE. CDR3 in amino acids: CASSTWTSGPYEQYF. CDR3 nucleotides: TGTGCCAGCAGCACCTGGACTAGCGGACCCTACGAGCAGTACTTC.